The sequence of this T cell receptor beta chain was determined in a study of response to subunit inactivated influenza vaccine. TCRdb reprocessed the RT-PCR reads with MiXCR, giving one entry per CDR3 protein. This sample carries hundreds of thousands of distinct CDR3 sequences, around 14% of them seen once, and the ten largest clones take around a tenth. The CDR3 totals 18 residues. Looked up from germline, CDR1 is LGHDT and CDR2 is YNNKEL (reference sequence). The V end was cut by 7 bases, the J end by 0 bases, with 22 bases between. This clonotype was detected a few times. This specimen was PBMCs from blood, taken roughly 12 days after vaccination. V and J are TRBV3-1 and TRBJ2-1; D tentatively reads TRBD1 or TRBD2 (5 bases each). This receptor was obtained from a man between 45 and 60 years old who received an inactivated influenza vaccine. The CDR3 nucleotides read TGTGCCAGCACCGATCCCACAGGCCGGGACGCCTCCTACAATGAGCAGTTCTTC. This gives the protein CASTDPTGRDASYNEQFF.